This TCR beta chain was identified in a study of early T cells in non-severe SARS-CoV-2 infection. Per germline, CDR1 WSHSY and CDR2 SAAADI. This CDR3 region has 13 residues. V lost 6 bases to trimming and J lost 3 bases; unmatched junction nucleotides: 4. General study points: VDJdb matching, biased toward anti-spike CD8 responses, missed private and CD4 specificities.

Ten or more counts support this clonotype. Its antigen is unknown. One entry per CDR3 protein results from TCRdb running MiXCR on the 5' RACE reads. Among tens of thousands of distinct CDR3 sequences listed, 8.7% were seen once. The material sequenced was whole blood, taken at baseline. This TCR was sampled from an adult who was a healthcare worker with PCR-confirmed SARS-CoV-2 infection or an uninfected control (not recorded which). V gene TRBV10-2 combines with J gene TRBJ1-2; TRBD1 aligns across 7 bases. The CDR3 protein is CASSDRAHYGYTF. For the CDR3, the DNA is TGCGCCAGCAGCGACAGGGCCCACTATGGCTACACCTTC.